The 2 T cell receptor beta chains reported below all come from one sample, sequenced in a study of blood T cell repertoires in COVID-19. Generated by immunoSEQ multiplex PCR, the TCRdb table keeps only in-frame clones and is missing some. The sample consists of about 84,000 clones, over 65% of them appearing once. Sequencing was carried out using peripheral blood. These receptors originate from a man between 50 and 59 years old with active or convalescent COVID-19.

V and J are TRBV7-8 and TRBJ2-7, with D perhaps TRBD1 (6 bases). The CDR3 has 14 amino acids. Germline V lookup: CDR1 SGHVS, CDR2 FQNEAQ. Trimming pared 2 bases from V and 2 bases from J, leaving 10 bases between. In DNA, the CDR3 is TGTGCCAGCAGCTTACAACAGGGTACCTACGAGCAGTACTTC. Translation gives CASSLQQGTYEQYF.

This clone was counted only a few times. The chain has TRBV6-5 and TRBJ1-2, with TRBD1 identical over 7 bases. After removal of 2 bases from V and 4 bases from J, the junction contained 4 bases not matched to a gene. CDR1 is MNHEY and CDR2 is SVGAGI in the germline V gene. CDR3 size: 14 residues. DNA for the CDR3: TGTGCCAGCAGTTACCTCTCAGGGGGCTATGGCTACACCTTC. Translation gives CASSYLSGGYGYTF.